This T cell receptor beta chain was found in a study of cytomegalovirus exposure and HLA in healthy donors. Study results and caveats: The likely explanation for a cluster of highly shared sequence variants was sequencing artifact. Compared with the roughly 700-donor mean, an Asian-associated ancestry cluster reportedly had fewer N-insertions, according to a later analysis. V- and J-gene trimming in TCR beta was tied to a missense DCLRE1C variant by an analysis performed later.

Worth noting for this clone: What it recognizes is unknown.

Germline loops: CDR1 LNHDA, CDR2 SQIVND (reference sequence). The V segment lost 5 bases and the J segment 5 bases; nucleotides outside the gene matches: 13. The CDR3 length is 17 residues. PCR was performed using 60 Vbeta and 13 Jbeta primers. In the original analysis: Tens of millions of unique TCR beta chains, roughly 11 million shared, were counted in a later analysis. Sequencing used immunoSEQ multiplex PCR; TCRdb keeps in-frame clones, though not all of them. The V and J calls and clone size were taken over from that table, and D and trimming were inferred from the DNA. The sample yields under 150,000 clones, 75% to 90% seen once.

Sequenced: PBMCs. This TCR came from a woman aged 30 to 39 in good health and CMV-seropositive. The chain employs TRBV19 and TRBJ1-5, with 9 positions matching TRBD1. This chain's CDR3 is CASSGNPGTGWDQPQHF. The CDR3 bases are TGTGCCAGTAGTGGCAACCCTGGGACAGGGTGGGATCAGCCCCAGCATTTT.